This T cell receptor (beta chain) was retrieved from a study of cytomegalovirus exposure and HLA in healthy donors. Study information: Around 80 million unique TCR sequences came from HLA-typed donors in an early release. Study results and caveats: Excluded were some V segments that proved indistinguishable, including TRBV6-2 and TRBV6-3.

This PCR relied on a set of 60 Vbeta primers and 13 Jbeta primers. Profiled with immunoSEQ multiplex PCR; TCRdb holds only in-frame clones, not every one. This table holds over 110,000 clones, around 80% found once. Notes on this clone: Its antigen is undetermined.

The V end was cut by 2 bases, the J end by 7 bases, with 6 bases between. The CDR3 spans 12 residues. CDR1 is SGHVS, CDR2 FQNEAQ, per germline. Sequencing was carried out using PBMCs. This sequence joins TRBV7-8 and TRBJ2-1; D is undetermined. The TCR comes from a middle-aged man in good health and CMV-seronegative. The CDR3 sequence is CASSLTGNEQFF. In DNA, the CDR3 is TGTGCCAGCAGCTTAACGGGTAATGAGCAGTTCTTC.